This entry is about one TCR beta chain. MiXCR, run by TCRdb on the 5' RACE reads, gives a single entry per CDR3 protein. The sample carries about 96,000 distinct CDR3 sequences, 17% recorded once. These data come from a study of T cells of healthy individuals. Trimming took off 7 bases at V and 4 bases at J, with 11 bases between the two ends. The CDR3 consists of 11 residues. The germline CDR1 and CDR2 sequences are DFQATT and SNEGSKA (reference sequence). The source is a human donor in good health. The gene calls are TRBV20-1 and TRBJ2-7; possibly TRBD2 for D (6 bases). CDR3 sequence: CSGLGGYEQYF. CDR3 coding DNA: TGCAGTGGACTAGGAGGGTACGAGCAGTACTTC.